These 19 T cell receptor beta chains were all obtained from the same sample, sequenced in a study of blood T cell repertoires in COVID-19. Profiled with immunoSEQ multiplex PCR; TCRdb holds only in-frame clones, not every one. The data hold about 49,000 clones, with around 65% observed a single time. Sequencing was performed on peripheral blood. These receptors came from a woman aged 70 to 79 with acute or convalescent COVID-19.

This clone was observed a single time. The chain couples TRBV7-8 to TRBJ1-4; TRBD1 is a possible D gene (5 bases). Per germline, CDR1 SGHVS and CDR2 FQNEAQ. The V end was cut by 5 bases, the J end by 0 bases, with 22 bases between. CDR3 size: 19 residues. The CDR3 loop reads CASSTPTVWGASTNEKLFF. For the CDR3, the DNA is TGTGCCAGCAGCACACCGACAGTATGGGGCGCATCAACTAATGAAAAACTGTTTTTT.

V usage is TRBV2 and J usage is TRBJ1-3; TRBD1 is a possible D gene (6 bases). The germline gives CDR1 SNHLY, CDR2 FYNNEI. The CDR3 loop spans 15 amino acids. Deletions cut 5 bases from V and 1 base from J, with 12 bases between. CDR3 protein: CASSIGQSSGNTIYF. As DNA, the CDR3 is TGTGCCAGCAGTATCGGACAGTCTTCTGGAAACACCATATATTTT.

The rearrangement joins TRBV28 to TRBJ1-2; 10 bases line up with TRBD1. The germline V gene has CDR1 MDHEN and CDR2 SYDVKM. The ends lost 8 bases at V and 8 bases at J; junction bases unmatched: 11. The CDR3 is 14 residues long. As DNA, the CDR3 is TGTGCCAGCTCAACCCCGGGACAGGGGTGGGGCTACACCTTC. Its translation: CASSTPGQGWGYTF.

CDR3 protein: CASSGQGGDQPQHF. In nucleotides, the CDR3 is TGTGCCAGCAGCGGACAGGGGGGTGATCAGCCCCAGCATTTT. The rearrangement joins TRBV3-1 (or the pseudogene TRBV3-2) to TRBJ1-5; 10 nucleotides agree with TRBD1. CDR1 and CDR2 (germline): LGHDT, YNNKEL (reference sequence). The J segment lost 5 bases and the V segment lost 5 bases, leaving 3 bases of the junction unmatched. The CDR3 is made up of 14 amino acids.

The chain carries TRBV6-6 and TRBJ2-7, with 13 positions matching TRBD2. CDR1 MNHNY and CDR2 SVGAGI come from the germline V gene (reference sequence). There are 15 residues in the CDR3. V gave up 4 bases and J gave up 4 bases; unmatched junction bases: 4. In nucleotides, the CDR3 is TGTGCCAGCAGTTCTAGGACTAGCGGGAGTTACGAGCAGTACTTC. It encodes CASSSRTSGSYEQYF.

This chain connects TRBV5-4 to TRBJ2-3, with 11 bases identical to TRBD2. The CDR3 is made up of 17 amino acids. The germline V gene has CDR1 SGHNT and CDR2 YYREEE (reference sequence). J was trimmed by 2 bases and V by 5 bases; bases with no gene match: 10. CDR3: CASSIGPSGGTTDTQYF. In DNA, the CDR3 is TGTGCCAGCAGTATAGGCCCTAGCGGGGGGACCACAGATACGCAGTATTTT.

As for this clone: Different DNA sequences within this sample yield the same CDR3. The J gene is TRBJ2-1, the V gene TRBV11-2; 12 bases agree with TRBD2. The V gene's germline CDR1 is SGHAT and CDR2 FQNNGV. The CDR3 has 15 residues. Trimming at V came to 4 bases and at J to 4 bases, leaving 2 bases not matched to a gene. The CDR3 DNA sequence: TGTGCCAGCAGCTCAGGACTAGCGGGATACAATGAGCAGTTCTTC. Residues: CASSSGLAGYNEQFF.

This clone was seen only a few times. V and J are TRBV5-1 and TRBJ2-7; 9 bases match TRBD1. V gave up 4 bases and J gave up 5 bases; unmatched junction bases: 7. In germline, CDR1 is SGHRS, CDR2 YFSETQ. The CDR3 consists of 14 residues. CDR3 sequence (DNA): TGCGCCAGCAGCCTCGGGACAGGGTGGGACGAGCAGTACTTC. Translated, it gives CASSLGTGWDEQYF.

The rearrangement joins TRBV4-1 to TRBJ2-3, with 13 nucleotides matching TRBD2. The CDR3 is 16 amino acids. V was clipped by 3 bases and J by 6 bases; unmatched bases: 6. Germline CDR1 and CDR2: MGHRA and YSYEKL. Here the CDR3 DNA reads TGCGCCAGCAGCCAGTCGACTAGCGGGGGGACGGATACGCAGTATTTT. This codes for CASSQSTSGGTDTQYF.

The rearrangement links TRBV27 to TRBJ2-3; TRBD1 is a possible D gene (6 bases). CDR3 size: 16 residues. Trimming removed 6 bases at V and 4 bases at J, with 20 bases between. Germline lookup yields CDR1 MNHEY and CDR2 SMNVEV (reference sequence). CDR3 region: CASSLAWVAGADTQYF. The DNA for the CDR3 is TGTGCCAGCAGCCTGGCTTGGGTAGCAGGGGCAGATACGCAGTATTTT.

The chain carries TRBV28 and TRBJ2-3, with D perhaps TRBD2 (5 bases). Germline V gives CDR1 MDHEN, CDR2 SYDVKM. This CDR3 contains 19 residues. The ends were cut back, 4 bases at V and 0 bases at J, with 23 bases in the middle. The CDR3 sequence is CASSSRSWERSTSTDTQYF. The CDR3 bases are TGTGCCAGCAGTTCCCGAAGTTGGGAGCGGAGTACTAGCACAGATACGCAGTATTTT.

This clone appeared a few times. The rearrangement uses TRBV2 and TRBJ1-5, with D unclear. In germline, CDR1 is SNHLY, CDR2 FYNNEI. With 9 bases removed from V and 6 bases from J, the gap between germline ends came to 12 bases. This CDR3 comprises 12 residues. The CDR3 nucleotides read TGTGCCAGTAGTCTTGAGGGTCAGCCCCAGCATTTT. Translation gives CASSLEGQPQHF.

The chain's CDR3 is CASSLEPGQIYEQYF. Written as DNA, the CDR3 is TGCGCCAGCAGCTTGGAACCGGGACAGATTTACGAGCAGTACTTC. This chain links TRBV5-1 with TRBJ2-7, with TRBD1 matching 7 bases. V was pared by 0 bases and J by 4 bases, with 7 bases of the junction left unmatched. Germline CDR1 is SGHRS and CDR2 is YFSETQ. This CDR3 region has 15 residues.

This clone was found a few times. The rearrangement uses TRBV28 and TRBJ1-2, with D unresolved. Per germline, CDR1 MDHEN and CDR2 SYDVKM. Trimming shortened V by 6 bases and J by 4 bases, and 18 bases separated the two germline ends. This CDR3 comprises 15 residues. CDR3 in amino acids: CASSPSGVVTYGYTF. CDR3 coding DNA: TGTGCCAGCAGCCCTTCGGGAGTTGTAACCTATGGCTACACCTTC.

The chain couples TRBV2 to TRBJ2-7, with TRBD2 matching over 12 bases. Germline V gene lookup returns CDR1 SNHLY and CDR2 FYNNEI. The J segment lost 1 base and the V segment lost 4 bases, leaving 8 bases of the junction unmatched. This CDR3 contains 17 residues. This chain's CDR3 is CASSVLAGGSTSYEQYF. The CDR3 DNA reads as TGTGCCAGCAGTGTACTAGCGGGGGGCAGTACTTCCTACGAGCAGTACTTC.

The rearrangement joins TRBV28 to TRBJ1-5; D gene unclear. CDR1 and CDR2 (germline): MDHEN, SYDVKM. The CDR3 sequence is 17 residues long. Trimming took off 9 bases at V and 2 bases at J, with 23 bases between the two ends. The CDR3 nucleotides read TGTGCCAGTCTAAGCTACCACAGTTCTGCTCGCAATCAGCCCCAGCATTTT. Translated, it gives CASLSYHSSARNQPQHF. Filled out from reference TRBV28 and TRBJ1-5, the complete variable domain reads DVKVTQSSRYLVKRTGEKVFLECVQDMDHENMFWYRQDPGLGLRLIYFSYDVKMKEKGDIPEGYSVSREKKERFSLILESASTNQTSMYLCASLSYHSSARNQPQHFGDGTRLSIL.

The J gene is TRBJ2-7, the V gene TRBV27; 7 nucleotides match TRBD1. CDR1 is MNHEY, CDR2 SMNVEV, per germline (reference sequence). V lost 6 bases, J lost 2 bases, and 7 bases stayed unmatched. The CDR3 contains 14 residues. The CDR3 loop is CASRLNRGAYEQYF. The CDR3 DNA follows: TGTGCCAGCAGACTAAACAGGGGAGCCTACGAGCAGTACTTC.

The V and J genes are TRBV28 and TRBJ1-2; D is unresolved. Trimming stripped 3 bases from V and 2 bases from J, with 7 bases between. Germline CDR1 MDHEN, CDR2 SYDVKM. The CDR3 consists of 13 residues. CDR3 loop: CASSLGGNYGYTF. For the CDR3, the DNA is TGTGCCAGCAGTTTGGGAGGGAACTATGGCTACACCTTC.

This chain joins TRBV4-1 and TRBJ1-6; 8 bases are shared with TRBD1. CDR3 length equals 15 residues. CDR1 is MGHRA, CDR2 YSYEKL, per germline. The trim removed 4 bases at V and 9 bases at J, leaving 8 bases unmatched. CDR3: CASSPQGAFGSPLHF. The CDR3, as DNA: TGCGCCAGCAGCCCGCAGGGGGCTTTTGGTTCACCCCTCCACTTT.